This passage covers 25 T cell receptor beta chains from one sample sequenced in a study of cytomegalovirus exposure and HLA in healthy donors. Primers for the PCR totalled 60 Vbeta and 13 Jbeta. TCRdb keeps only in-frame clones here, not all; method: immunoSEQ multiplex PCR. The sample holds about 170,000 clones, around 86% seen once. The sample was PBMCs. These receptors were collected from a male donor in good health and CMV-seronegative.

V and J are TRBV7-9 and TRBJ2-7; tentative D call: TRBD2 (5 bases). Germline assignment: CDR1 SEHNR and CDR2 FQNEAQ (reference sequence). The V gene lost 1 base and the J gene lost 1 base, with 8 bases spanning the gap. This CDR3 has 14 amino acids. CDR3 bases: TGTGCCAGCAGCTTAGTTGGGGAGTCCTACGAGCAGTACTTC. Its translation is CASSLVGESYEQYF.

The chain has TRBV29-1 and TRBJ1-1; D remains unclear. The length of the CDR3 is 13 residues. Per germline, CDR1 SQVTM and CDR2 ANQGSEA. Between the trimmed V and J ends, which lost 7 bases and 0 bases, there was a span of 12 bases. In DNA, the CDR3 is TGCAGCGGTTCAACGACAATGAACACTGAAGCTTTCTTT. Translating it yields CSGSTTMNTEAFF. The full variable domain, with the rest looked up from reference TRBV29-1 and TRBJ1-1, is SAVISQKPSRDICQRGTSLTIQCQVDSQVTMMFWYRQQPGQSLTLIATANQGSEATYESGFVIDKFPISRPNLTFSTLTVSNMSPEDSSIYLCSGSTTMNTEAFFGQGTRLTVV.

The chain is built from TRBV23-1 and TRBJ1-6, with D unclear. TRBV23-1 is labeled an ORF, and its function is uncertain. Trimming shortened V by 4 bases and J by 0 bases, and 10 bases separated the two germline ends. The CDR3 runs to 16 residues. The DNA of the CDR3 is TGCGCCAGCAGTCGAAAAACGAGCTCCTATAATTCACCCCTCCACTTT. It is translated as CASSRKTSSYNSPLHF.

The chain joins TRBV7-9 to TRBJ2-3; D remains unclear. V shed 1 base and J shed 3 bases, with 11 bases lying between them. Per the germline V gene, CDR1 is SEHNR and CDR2 is FQNEAQ (reference sequence). The CDR3 covers 15 residues. The CDR3 nucleotides read TGTGCCAGCAGCTTAGTTACGGGTGGGACAGATACGCAGTATTTT. This translates into CASSLVTGGTDTQYF.

The chain combines TRBV18 with TRBJ1-5; D is undetermined. Germline V gene data show CDR1 as KGHSH and CDR2 as LQKENI. The CDR3 length is 17 residues. V gave up 6 bases and J gave up 0 bases, with 18 bases separating them. CDR3 DNA: TGTGCCAGCTCCCCGGTGGCCGACGACACTAGCAATCAGCCCCAGCATTTT. Translation gives CASSPVADDTSNQPQHF. Complete variable domain (other parts from reference TRBV18 and TRBJ1-5): NAGVMQNPRHLVRRRGQEARLRCSPMKGHSHVYWYRQLPEEGLKFMVYLQKENIIDESGMPKERFSAEFPKEGPSILRIQQVVRGDSAAYFCASSPVADDTSNQPQHFGDGTRLSIL.

The chain couples TRBV2 to TRBJ2-7, with D possibly being TRBD1 (5 bases). This CDR3 region has 13 residues. V was clipped by 1 base and J by 1 base, with 5 bases between them. In germline, CDR1 is SNHLY, CDR2 FYNNEI. The CDR3 here is CASSEGQSYEQYF. The DNA of the CDR3 is TGTGCCAGCAGTGAAGGACAGTCCTACGAGCAGTACTTC. The whole variable domain, remainder taken from reference TRBV2 and TRBJ2-7, is EPEVTQTPSHQVTQMGQEVILRCVPISNHLYFYWYRQILGQKVEFLVSFYNNEISEKSEIFDDQFSVERPDGSNFTLKIRSTKLEDSAMYFCASSEGQSYEQYFGPGTRLTVT.

This chain uses TRBV6-6 with TRBJ1-2; D is perhaps TRBD1 (5 bases). The CDR3 sequence is 13 residues long. Per the germline V gene, CDR1 is MNHNY and CDR2 is SVGAGI (reference sequence). The ends were cut back, 6 bases at V and 5 bases at J, with 13 bases in the middle. The CDR3 reads CASRQDSVYGYTF. The CDR3 DNA reads as TGTGCCAGCAGGCAAGACAGTGTTTATGGCTACACCTTC.

The chain combines TRBV6-5 with TRBJ1-2; 10 positions agree with TRBD1. This CDR3 is 15 amino acids long. The ends lost 5 bases at V and 3 bases at J; junction bases unmatched: 6. From germline, CDR1 is MNHEY and CDR2 SVGAGI. The CDR3 DNA is TGTGCCAGCAGTCAAGACAGGGGGCGATACTATGGCTACACCTTC. Its translation: CASSQDRGRYYGYTF.

This chain connects TRBV4-3 to TRBJ1-5; 7 bases agree with TRBD1. CDR3 size: 15 residues. V gave up 3 bases and J gave up 0 bases; unmatched junction bases: 2. CDR1 and CDR2 from the germline V gene are LGHNA and YSLEER. The CDR3 DNA sequence: TGCGCCAGCAGCCAGAACAGGGGTAGCAATCAGCCCCAGCATTTT. This gives the protein CASSQNRGSNQPQHF.

V and J are TRBV2 and TRBJ1-6; no clear D gene. This CDR3 is 14 amino acids long. The V gene's germline CDR1 is SNHLY and CDR2 FYNNEI. V lost 11 bases to trimming and J lost 7 bases, with 18 bases between them. CDR3 residues: CASKPGIQNSPLHF. The CDR3 DNA sequence: TGTGCCTCTAAACCCGGGATCCAGAATTCACCCCTCCACTTT.

This clone was picked up one time. J is TRBJ2-2 and V is TRBV4-1; D may be TRBD2 (7 bases). V lost 6 bases to trimming and J lost 5 bases, with 16 bases between them. The CDR3 covers 15 residues. Germline CDR1 reads MGHRA; CDR2 reads YSYEKL. CDR3 amino acids: CASSWEGVRTGELFF. The CDR3 DNA reads TGCGCCAGCAGTTGGGAGGGGGTCCGGACCGGGGAGCTGTTTTTT.

DNA of the CDR3: TGTGCCAGTAGTTTACCGGGACACGGGCAAGAGACCCAGTACTTC. Protein: CASSLPGHGQETQYF. The chain has TRBV19 and TRBJ2-5; D is perhaps TRBD1 (6 bases). This CDR3 contains 15 residues. CDR1 and CDR2 from the germline V gene are LNHDA and SQIVND (reference sequence). V gave up 5 bases and J gave up 2 bases, with 15 bases separating them.

This chain connects TRBV6-4 to TRBJ2-1, with TRBD1 matching over 7 bases. The CDR3 has 16 residues. Trimming cost V 0 bases and J 5 bases; bases outside gene matches: 7. Germline V gene lookup returns CDR1 MRHNA and CDR2 SNTAGT. In nucleotides, the CDR3 is TGTGCCAGCAGTGACTCGACGGCAGGGGGAGACAATGAGCAGTTCTTC. This translates into CASSDSTAGGDNEQFF.

This clone occurred once. V usage is TRBV15 and J usage is TRBJ1-2, with a weak D call TRBD1 (5 bases). Germline CDR1 and CDR2: LNHNV and YYDKDF (reference sequence). Trimming pared 8 bases from V and 2 bases from J, leaving 12 bases between. The length of the CDR3 is 13 residues. CDR3 protein: CATSIGGNYGYTF. The CDR3 coding sequence is TGTGCCACCTCCATTGGGGGGAACTATGGCTACACCTTC.

The CDR3 DNA reads TGTGCCAGCAGCCGACAGGGGTACACTGAAGCTTTCTTT. The encoded protein is CASSRQGYTEAFF. The J gene is TRBJ1-1, the V gene TRBV7-2, with 8 bases matching TRBD1. CDR3 length equals 13 residues. The V gene's germline CDR1 is SGHTA and CDR2 FQGNSA. J lost 3 bases, V lost 5 bases, and 2 bases had no gene match.

The rearrangement uses TRBV6-5 and TRBJ2-3; 7 nucleotides line up with TRBD2. From germline, CDR1 is MNHEY and CDR2 SVGAGI. The CDR3 contains 16 residues. V lost 0 bases, J lost 3 bases, and 6 bases stayed unmatched. CDR3 region: CASSYSWEGTTDTQYF. The CDR3 DNA follows: TGTGCCAGCAGTTACTCGTGGGAGGGCACGACAGATACGCAGTATTTT.

The chain employs TRBV15 and TRBJ2-6; D is uncertain. V was shortened by 5 bases and J by 0 bases, with 11 bases between the two germline ends. This CDR3 spans 16 amino acids. Germline V gene sequence: CDR1 LNHNV, CDR2 YYDKDF (reference sequence). CDR3 nucleotide sequence: TGTGCCACCAGCTTCCCCTCCAGCTCTGGGGCCAACGTCCTGACTTTC. Its protein product is CATSFPSSSGANVLTF.

V gene TRBV7-8 combines with J gene TRBJ2-7; D is uncertain. The CDR3 sequence is 14 residues long. Trimming took off 1 base at V and 3 bases at J, with 10 bases between the two ends. CDR1 and CDR2 from the germline V gene are SGHVS and FQNEAQ. In DNA form, the CDR3 reads TGTGCCAGCAGCTTAGGGGCAGAATACTACGAGCAGTACTTC. This codes for CASSLGAEYYEQYF. The whole variable domain, filled in from reference TRBV7-8 and TRBJ2-7, reads GAGVSQSPRYKVAKRGQDVALRCDPISGHVSLFWYQQALGQGPEFLTYFQNEAQLDKSGLPSDRFFAERPEGSVSTLKIQRTQQEDSAVYLCASSLGAEYYEQYFGPGTRLTVT.

The count of this clone is one. The V call is TRBV7-9, the J call TRBJ1-5, with 8 bases that match TRBD1. The junction had 6 bases not matched to a gene; V was cut back by 4 bases and J by 1 base. Germline V gene sequence: CDR1 SEHNR, CDR2 FQNEAQ (reference sequence). This CDR3 comprises 16 residues. In DNA, the CDR3 is TGTGCCAGCAGCTCGGGGACAGGACGAAGCAATCAGCCCCAGCATTTT. The encoded protein is CASSSGTGRSNQPQHF.

The chain employs TRBV29-1 and TRBJ2-1, with TRBD2 matching 13 bases. Looked up from germline, CDR1 is SQVTM and CDR2 is ANQGSEA. The CDR3 is 14 amino acids. With V trimmed by 7 bases and J by 6 bases, 6 bases remained unmatched. The CDR3 region is CSAIRTSGGNEQFF. In DNA, the CDR3 is TGCAGCGCCATTAGGACTAGCGGGGGCAATGAGCAGTTCTTC.

The V gene is TRBV19, the J gene TRBJ1-2; 8 nucleotides line up with TRBD1. In germline, CDR1 is LNHDA, CDR2 SQIVND (reference sequence). The ends lost 6 bases at V and 2 bases at J; junction bases unmatched: 2. This CDR3 has 13 residues. The CDR3 loop is CASSWTGNYGYTF. The CDR3 DNA is TGTGCCAGTAGCTGGACAGGGAACTATGGCTACACCTTC.

The J gene is TRBJ1-2, the V gene TRBV30, with 9 bases fitting TRBD1. V shed 1 base and J 2 bases; nucleotides not matched to a gene: 5. The germline gives CDR1 GTSNPN, CDR2 SVGIG (reference sequence). The CDR3 runs 15 residues. The CDR3 sequence: CAWSAGQGRNYGYTF. Here the CDR3 DNA reads TGTGCCTGGAGTGCCGGACAGGGGAGGAACTATGGCTACACCTTC.

The chain joins TRBV11-3 to TRBJ2-2; TRBD1 matches 7 bases. CDR1 is SGHNT and CDR2 is YENEEA in the germline V gene. The CDR3 is 18 amino acids. Unmatched junction bases numbered 13, after V lost 1 base and J lost 5 bases. The CDR3 DNA is TGTGCCAGCAGCTTAGGCCAGTCCGGGACAGCCACAACCGGGGAGCTGTTTTTT. It translates to CASSLGQSGTATTGELFF.

The chain uses TRBV6-6 and TRBJ1-2; D might be TRBD1 (6 bases). Germline CDR1 and CDR2: MNHNY and SVGAGI (reference sequence). Trimming left V 5 bases short and J 7 bases short, with 14 bases between. The CDR3 runs 13 residues. The CDR3 DNA reads TGTGCCAGCAGTACGGGACACCGCGGTGGCTACACCTTC. Translated, it gives CASSTGHRGGYTF.

V usage is TRBV29-1 and J usage is TRBJ2-3; 14 bases align to TRBD2. The CDR3 sequence is 18 residues long. V trimming: 1 base; J trimming: 0 bases; junction bases outside the gene matches: 6. CDR1 and CDR2 from the germline V gene are SQVTM and ANQGSEA. The CDR3 bases are TGCAGCGTTGAAGGTGGGACTAGCGGGGGCCTTAGCACAGATACGCAGTATTTT. Translated, it gives CSVEGGTSGGLSTDTQYF.